This TCR beta chain was observed in a study of T cell repertoires in cytomegalovirus infection. The germline V gene has CDR1 MDHEN and CDR2 SYDVKM. The CDR3 is 13 amino acids. Trimming stripped 2 bases from V and 2 bases from J, with 6 bases between. This clonotype was seen many times. Its antigen is undetermined. Study outcomes and limitations: In two of eight donors, the top clonotype was HLA-C-restricted CMV-specific.

TCRdb re-analysed the reads in MiXCR, keeping a single row per CDR3 protein. The sample holds roughly 250,000 distinct CDR3 sequences, 22% seen once. Sequencing was done on a sample of CD8+ T cells from PBMCs. The clonotype was recovered from a human donor in good health (CMV status not recorded). Some clones in this sample may be carry-over from other donors' samples. V is TRBV28 and J is TRBJ1-1; D is unclear. The CDR3 DNA reads TGTGCCAGCAGTTTAAACGCAAACACTGAAGCTTTCTTT. It encodes CASSLNANTEAFF.